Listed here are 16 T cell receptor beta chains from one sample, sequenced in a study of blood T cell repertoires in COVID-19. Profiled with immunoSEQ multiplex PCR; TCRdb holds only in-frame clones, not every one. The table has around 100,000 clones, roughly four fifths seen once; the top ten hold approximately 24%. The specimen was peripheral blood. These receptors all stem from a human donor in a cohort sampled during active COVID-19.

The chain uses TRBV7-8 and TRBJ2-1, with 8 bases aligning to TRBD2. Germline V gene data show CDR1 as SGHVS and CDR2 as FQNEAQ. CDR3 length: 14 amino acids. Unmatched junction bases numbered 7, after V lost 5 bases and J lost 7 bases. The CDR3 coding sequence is TGTGCCAGCAGCCAATTGGGACTAGGGAATGAGCAGTTCTTC. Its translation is CASSQLGLGNEQFF.

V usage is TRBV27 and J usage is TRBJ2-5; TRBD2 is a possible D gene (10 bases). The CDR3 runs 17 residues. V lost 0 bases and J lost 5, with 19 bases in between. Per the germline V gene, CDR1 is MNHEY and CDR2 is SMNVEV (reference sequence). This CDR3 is CASSLSIAGGQGETQYF. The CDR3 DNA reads TGTGCCAGCAGTTTATCGATAGCGGGAGGACAGGGGGAGACCCAGTACTTC.

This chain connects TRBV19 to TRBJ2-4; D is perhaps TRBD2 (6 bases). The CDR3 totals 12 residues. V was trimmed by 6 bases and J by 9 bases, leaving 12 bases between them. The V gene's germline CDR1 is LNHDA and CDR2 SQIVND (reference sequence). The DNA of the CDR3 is TGTGCCAGTAGAGACTCCGGGAGCATTCAGTACTTC. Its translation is CASRDSGSIQYF.

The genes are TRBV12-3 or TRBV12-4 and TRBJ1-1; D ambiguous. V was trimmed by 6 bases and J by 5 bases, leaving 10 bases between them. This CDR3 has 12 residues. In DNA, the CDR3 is TGTGCCAGCAGCGAAGGGAGTACTGAAGCTTTCTTT. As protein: CASSEGSTEAFF.

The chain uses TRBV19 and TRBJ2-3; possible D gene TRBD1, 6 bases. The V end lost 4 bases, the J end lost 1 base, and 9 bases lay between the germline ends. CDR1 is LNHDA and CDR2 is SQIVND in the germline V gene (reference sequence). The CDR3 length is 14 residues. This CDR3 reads CASSTTGRTDTQYF. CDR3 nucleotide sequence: TGTGCCAGTAGTACGACAGGACGCACAGATACGCAGTATTTT.

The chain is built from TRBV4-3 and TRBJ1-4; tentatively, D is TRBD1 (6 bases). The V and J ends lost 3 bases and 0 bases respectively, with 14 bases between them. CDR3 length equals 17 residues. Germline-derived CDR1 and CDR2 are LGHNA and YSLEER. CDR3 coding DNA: TGCGCCAGCAGCCATCGGGGCAGGGGCGCAACTAATGAAAAACTGTTTTTT. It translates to CASSHRGRGATNEKLFF.

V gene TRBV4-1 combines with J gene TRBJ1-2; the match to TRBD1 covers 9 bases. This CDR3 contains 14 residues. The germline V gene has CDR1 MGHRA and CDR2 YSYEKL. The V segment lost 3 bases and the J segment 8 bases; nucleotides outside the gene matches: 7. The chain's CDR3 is CASSHPGQGQGYTF. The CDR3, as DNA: TGCGCCAGCAGCCACCCGGGACAGGGCCAGGGCTACACCTTC.

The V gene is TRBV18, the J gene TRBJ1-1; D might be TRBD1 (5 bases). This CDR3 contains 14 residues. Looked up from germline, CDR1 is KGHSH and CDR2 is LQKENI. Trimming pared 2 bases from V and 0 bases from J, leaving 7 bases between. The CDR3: CASSPETVNTEAFF. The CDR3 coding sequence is TGTGCCAGCTCACCAGAGACAGTGAACACTGAAGCTTTCTTT.

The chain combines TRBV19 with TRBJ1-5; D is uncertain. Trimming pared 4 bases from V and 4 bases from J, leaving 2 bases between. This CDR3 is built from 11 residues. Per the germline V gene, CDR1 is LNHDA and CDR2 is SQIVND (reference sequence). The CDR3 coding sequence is TGTGCCAGTAGTACGAATCAGCCCCAGCATTTT. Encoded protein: CASSTNQPQHF.

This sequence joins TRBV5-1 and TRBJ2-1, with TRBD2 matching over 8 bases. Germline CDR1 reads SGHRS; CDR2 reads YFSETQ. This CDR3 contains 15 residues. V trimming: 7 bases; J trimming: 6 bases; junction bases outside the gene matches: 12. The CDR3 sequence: CASRPSSSGTNEQFF. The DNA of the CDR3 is TGCGCCAGCCGACCATCGAGTAGCGGGACCAATGAGCAGTTCTTC.

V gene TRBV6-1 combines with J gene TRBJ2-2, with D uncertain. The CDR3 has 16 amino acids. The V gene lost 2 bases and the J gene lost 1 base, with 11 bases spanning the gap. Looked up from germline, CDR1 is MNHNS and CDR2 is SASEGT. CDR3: CASSEPSSLNTGELFF. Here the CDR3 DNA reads TGTGCCAGCAGTGAACCCTCGTCACTGAACACCGGGGAGCTGTTTTTT.

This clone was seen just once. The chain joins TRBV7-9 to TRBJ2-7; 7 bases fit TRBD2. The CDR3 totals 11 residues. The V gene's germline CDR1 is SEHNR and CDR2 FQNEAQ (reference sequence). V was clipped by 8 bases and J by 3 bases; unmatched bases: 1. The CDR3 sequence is CASGEGYEQYF. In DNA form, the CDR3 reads TGTGCCAGCGGGGAGGGCTACGAGCAGTACTTC.

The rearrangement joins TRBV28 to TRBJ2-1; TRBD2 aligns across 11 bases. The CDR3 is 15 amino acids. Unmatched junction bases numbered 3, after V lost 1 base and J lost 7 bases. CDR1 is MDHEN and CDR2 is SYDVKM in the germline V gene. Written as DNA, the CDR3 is TGTGCCAGCAGTTTATCGACTAGCGGGACGAATGAGCAGTTCTTC. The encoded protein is CASSLSTSGTNEQFF.

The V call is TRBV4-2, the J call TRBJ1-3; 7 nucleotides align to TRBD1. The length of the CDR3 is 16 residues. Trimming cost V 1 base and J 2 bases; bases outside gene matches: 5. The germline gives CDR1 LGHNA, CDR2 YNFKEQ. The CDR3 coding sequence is TGTGCCAGCAGCCAAGGGGGGCAGGGGGCTGGAAACACCATATATTTT. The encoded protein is CASSQGGQGAGNTIYF.

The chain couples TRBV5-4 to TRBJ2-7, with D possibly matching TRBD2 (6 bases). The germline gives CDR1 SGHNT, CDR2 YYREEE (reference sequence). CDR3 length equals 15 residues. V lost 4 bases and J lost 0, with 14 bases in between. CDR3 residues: CASSVRDGSSYEQYF. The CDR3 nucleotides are TGTGCCAGCAGCGTCCGGGACGGGAGCTCCTACGAGCAGTACTTC.

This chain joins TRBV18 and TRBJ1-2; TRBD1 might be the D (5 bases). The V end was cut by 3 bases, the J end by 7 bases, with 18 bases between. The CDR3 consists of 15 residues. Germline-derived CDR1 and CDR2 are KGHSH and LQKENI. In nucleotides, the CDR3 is TGTGCCAGCTCACCCCAGCTCCGAAGGGGCGGTGGCTACACCTTC. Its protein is CASSPQLRRGGGYTF.